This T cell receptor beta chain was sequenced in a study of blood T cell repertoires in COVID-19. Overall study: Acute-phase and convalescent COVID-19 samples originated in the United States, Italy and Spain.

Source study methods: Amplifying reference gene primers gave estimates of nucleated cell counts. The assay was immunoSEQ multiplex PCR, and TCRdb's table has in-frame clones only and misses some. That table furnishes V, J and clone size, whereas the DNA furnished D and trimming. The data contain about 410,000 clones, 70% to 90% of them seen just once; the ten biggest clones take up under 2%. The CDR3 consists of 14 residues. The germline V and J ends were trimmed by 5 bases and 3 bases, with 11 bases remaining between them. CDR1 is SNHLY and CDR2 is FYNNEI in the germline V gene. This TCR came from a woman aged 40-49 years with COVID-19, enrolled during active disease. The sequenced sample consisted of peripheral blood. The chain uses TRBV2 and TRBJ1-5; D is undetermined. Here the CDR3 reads CASSRRQNNQPQHF. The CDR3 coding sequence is TGTGCCAGCAGTCGGCGGCAGAACAATCAGCCCCAGCATTTT.